The 21 T cell receptor beta chains in this list originate from one sample, sequenced in a study of cytomegalovirus exposure and HLA in healthy donors. The study ran its PCR with 60 Vbeta and 13 Jbeta primers. TCRdb's copy holds only in-frame clones and misses some; the assay was immunoSEQ multiplex PCR. The sample records over 150,000 clones, approximately 81% being singletons. Specimen: PBMCs. The origin of the receptors is a woman aged 25 to 45 in good health and CMV-seropositive.

The rearrangement joins TRBV7-6 to TRBJ1-2, with 8 bases identical to TRBD1. Germline assignment: CDR1 SGHVS and CDR2 FNYEAQ. CDR3 size: 13 residues. With 5 bases clipped from V and 8 bases from J, the junction kept 7 bases outside the gene matches. Written as DNA, the CDR3 is TGTGCCAGCAGCCCGGGACAGGCCTTCGGCTACACCTTC. It specifies CASSPGQAFGYTF.

The chain employs TRBV4-3 and TRBJ1-4; no clear D gene. The germline CDR1 and CDR2 sequences are LGHNA and YSLEER. V was pared by 4 bases and J by 7 bases, with 13 bases between. The CDR3 length is 14 residues. DNA of the CDR3: TGCGCCAGCAGCCCTATTTGGTCTGGTGAAAAACTGTTTTTT. Its protein is CASSPIWSGEKLFF.

The gene calls are TRBV5-6 and TRBJ1-2; D is unresolved. V was shortened by 0 bases and J by 4 bases, with 13 bases between the two germline ends. Germline CDR1 and CDR2: SGHDT and YYEEEE. This CDR3 is 15 amino acids long. This chain's CDR3 is CASSLERRTSYGYTF. CDR3 DNA sequence: TGTGCCAGCAGCTTGGAGCGAAGAACCAGCTATGGCTACACCTTC.

CDR3 amino acids: CASSLGQELLYTDTQYF. For the CDR3, the DNA is TGCGCCAGCAGCTTGGGACAGGAGCTACTCTACACAGATACGCAGTATTTT. V gene TRBV5-1 combines with J gene TRBJ2-3, with D perhaps TRBD1 (6 bases). From germline, CDR1 is SGHRS and CDR2 YFSETQ. The V end was cut by 0 bases, the J end by 2 bases, with 16 bases between. The CDR3 totals 17 residues.

V usage is TRBV5-1 and J usage is TRBJ1-2, with D perhaps matching TRBD1 (5 bases). The V end was cut by 1 base, the J end by 3 bases, with 22 bases between. The CDR3 is made up of 18 amino acids. Germline V CDR1 and CDR2: SGHRS, YFSETQ. For the CDR3, the DNA is TGCGCCAGCAGCTTGTTCCGTCCCGCGGCGGGGGATTACTATGGCTACACCTTC. Its translation is CASSLFRPAAGDYYGYTF.

The J gene is TRBJ1-2, the V gene TRBV6-5; D is ambiguous. The CDR3 totals 13 residues. Germline V CDR1 and CDR2: MNHEY, SVGAGI. Trimming shortened V by 2 bases and J by 4 bases, and 8 bases separated the two germline ends. The CDR3 sequence is CASSYGEIYGYTF. Here the CDR3 DNA reads TGTGCCAGCAGTTACGGGGAGATCTATGGCTACACCTTC.

The CDR3, as DNA: TGTGCCAGCAGCTTAGGCAGGGCCGCTTCGGGTTTCTTT. It is translated as CASSLGRAASGFF. The gene calls are TRBV13 and TRBJ1-1; tentatively, D is TRBD1 (5 bases). Looked up from germline, CDR1 is PRHDT and CDR2 is FYEKMQ (reference sequence). With 0 bases removed from V and 13 bases from J, the gap between germline ends came to 15 bases. The CDR3 has 13 amino acids.

The table lists this clone with a count of one. The V and J genes are TRBV7-9 and TRBJ1-2; weak D call: TRBD1 (5 bases). Per germline, CDR1 SEHNR and CDR2 FQNEAQ (reference sequence). The V end was cut by 5 bases, the J end by 6 bases, with 19 bases between. The CDR3 is 15 residues long. In nucleotides, the CDR3 is TGTGCCAGCAGCCCCCGGGACCTCTCGGGGGATGGCTACACCTTC. Residues: CASSPRDLSGDGYTF.

The V and J genes are TRBV15 and TRBJ2-7, with TRBD1 matching 8 bases. The germline V gene has CDR1 LNHNV and CDR2 YYDKDF (reference sequence). V was pared by 1 base and J by 5 bases, with 13 bases of the junction left unmatched. The CDR3 extends over 17 amino acids. This chain's CDR3 is CATSRGVAGGLIDEQYF. The DNA of the CDR3 is TGTGCCACCAGCAGAGGGGTGGCAGGGGGCCTGATCGACGAGCAGTACTTC.

V and J are TRBV27 and TRBJ2-1; maybe TRBD1 (5 bases). The CDR3 sequence is 15 residues long. Germline CDR1 MNHEY, CDR2 SMNVEV (reference sequence). V lost 3 bases and J 5 bases, leaving 14 bases between the germline ends. This CDR3 reads CASSLVQARNNEQFF. The CDR3 bases are TGTGCCAGCAGTTTGGTACAGGCAAGAAACAATGAGCAGTTCTTC.

This clone came up once. V usage is TRBV4-3 and J usage is TRBJ2-5; 7 positions match TRBD1. The J call may not be correct, given that the DNA end is closer to TRBJ2-7. This CDR3 has 18 amino acids. Germline values: CDR1 LGHNA, CDR2 YSLEER. The CDR3 DNA reads TGCGCCAGCAGCCAACCTCCAACATCGACAGGGTTGCTAGGCGAGCAGTACTTC. This gives the protein CASSQPPTSTGLLGEQYF.

The chain links TRBV19 to TRBJ2-6; 10 bases agree with TRBD1. In germline, CDR1 is LNHDA, CDR2 SQIVND (reference sequence). V was pared by 9 bases and J by 4 bases, with 12 bases of the junction left unmatched. The CDR3 spans 17 residues. The CDR3 loop is CASRPGTGVSGANVLTF. CDR3 nucleotide sequence: TGTGCCAGCAGGCCGGGGACAGGGGTTTCAGGGGCCAACGTCCTGACTTTC.

The chain recombines TRBV2 with TRBJ1-5; unclear D gene. Germline-derived CDR1 and CDR2 are SNHLY and FYNNEI. The CDR3 has 11 amino acids. V was cut by 8 bases and J by 7 bases, with 9 bases left in between. CDR3 nucleotides: TGTGCCAGCGGAGGGCCCCAGCCCCAGCATTTT. Translating it yields CASGGPQPQHF.

This chain links TRBV19 with TRBJ1-1, with D tentatively TRBD1 (5 bases). The V end was cut by 5 bases, the J end by 0 bases, with 10 bases between. This CDR3 is 14 amino acids long. Germline values: CDR1 LNHDA, CDR2 SQIVND (reference sequence). The CDR3 sequence is CASSLATVNTEAFF. The CDR3 nucleotides are TGTGCCAGTAGTCTTGCGACAGTGAACACTGAAGCTTTCTTT.

This rearrangement joins TRBV7-2 to TRBJ2-1; D uncertain. Trimming removed 5 bases at V and 0 bases at J, with 2 bases between. The CDR3 runs 12 residues. The germline CDR1 and CDR2 sequences are SGHTA and FQGNSA. CDR3 in amino acids: CASSLSYNEQFF. CDR3 coding DNA: TGTGCCAGCAGCCTCTCCTACAATGAGCAGTTCTTC.

This chain uses TRBV2 with TRBJ1-4, with D maybe TRBD1 (6 bases). The CDR3 has 12 amino acids. Germline V gene sequence: CDR1 SNHLY, CDR2 FYNNEI. V dropped 6 bases and J dropped 8 bases, with 10 bases sitting between them. The CDR3 spells CASSTGTEKLFF. The CDR3 DNA follows: TGTGCCAGCAGCACAGGGACCGAAAAACTGTTTTTT.

V gene TRBV9 combines with J gene TRBJ2-1; 12 bases line up with TRBD1. CDR1 and CDR2 from the germline V gene are SGDLS and YYNGEE. V dropped 3 bases and J dropped 7; count of bases not matched to a gene: 5. This CDR3 region has 15 residues. Here the CDR3 DNA reads TGTGCCAGCAGCGCGGGACAGGGGGCAGAAAATGAGCAGTTCTTC. Translated, it gives CASSAGQGAENEQFF.

This clone is categorized as medium-sized. V is TRBV5-6 and J is TRBJ2-7; D ambiguous. V was clipped by 4 bases and J by 7 bases, with 24 bases between them. Germline CDR1 is SGHDT and CDR2 is YYEEEE. The CDR3 is 16 residues long. The CDR3 nucleotides are TGTGCCAGCAGCAGACAAAGGAAGGAAGAATACGCGGAGCAGTACTTC. Residues: CASSRQRKEEYAEQYF.

The J gene is TRBJ2-5, the V gene TRBV19, with TRBD1 matching 8 bases. Looked up from germline, CDR1 is LNHDA and CDR2 is SQIVND (reference sequence). V trimming: 9 bases; J trimming: 3 bases; junction bases outside the gene matches: 12. This CDR3 is 15 amino acids long. The DNA for the CDR3 is TGTGCCAGCCGAGACAGGGGAAATACTAAAGAGACCCAGTACTTC. As protein: CASRDRGNTKETQYF.

The chain has TRBV5-4 and TRBJ1-2; D remains unclear. Germline CDR1 SGHNT, CDR2 YYREEE (reference sequence). The V gene lost 0 bases and the J gene lost 4 bases, with 4 bases spanning the gap. This CDR3 contains 12 residues. CDR3 protein: CASSLVFYGYTF. The CDR3 DNA is TGTGCCAGCAGCTTGGTCTTCTATGGCTACACCTTC.

V gene TRBV5-5 combines with J gene TRBJ2-3; D unclear. This CDR3 is built from 15 residues. V lost 3 bases to trimming and J lost 0 bases, with 11 bases between them. Germline CDR1 and CDR2: SGHKS and YYEKEE (reference sequence). CDR3 loop: CASSSVLSSTDTQYF. CDR3 bases: TGTGCCAGCAGCTCTGTACTTTCTAGCACAGATACGCAGTATTTT. Full variable domain (missing parts from reference TRBV5-5 and TRBJ2-3): DAGVTQSPTHLIKTRGQQVTLRCSPISGHKSVSWYQQVLGQGPQFIFQYYEKEERGRGNFPDRFSARQFPNYSSELNVNALLLGDSALYLCASSSVLSSTDTQYFGPGTRLTVL.